This T cell receptor (beta chain) was sequenced for a study of identical twins. This CDR3 contains 15 residues. Per germline, CDR1 SGHTA and CDR2 FQGNSA. V gave up 4 bases and J gave up 9 bases; unmatched junction bases: 11. TCRdb analysed the 5' RACE reads with MiXCR anew, one entry per CDR3 protein. The table lists about 470,000 distinct CDR3 sequences, more than 20% of them singletons, with about 2.7% in the top ten. These records were also assigned to another study, of T cells expressing NK-cell markers. In that study: Of the CD8+ T cells in five or six donors, roughly 1.0-7.5% belonged to dominant NKG2C+ clonotypes.

The source material was CD4+ T cells sorted from blood. V usage is TRBV7-2 and J usage is TRBJ2-1, with 8 bases fitting TRBD2. The clonotype was recovered from a woman under 30 in good health. CDR3 in amino acids: CASSWGRGRSAEQFF. CDR3 nucleotides: TGTGCCAGCAGCTGGGGCCGCGGGAGGTCTGCTGAGCAGTTCTTC.